The clone carrying this TCR beta chain appeared once. The CDR3 is made up of 11 amino acids. From germline, CDR1 is SEHNR and CDR2 FQNEAQ (reference sequence). V was trimmed by 2 bases and J by 8 bases, leaving 3 bases between them. This sample is drawn from a study of T cell changes during pregnancy in multiple sclerosis. TCRdb keeps only in-frame clones here, not all; method: immunoSEQ multiplex PCR. The table includes about 38,000 clones, approximately 94% detected once. The sequences come from CD4+ T cells from peripheral blood mononuclear cells, collected in the second trimester of pregnancy. The chain joins TRBV7-9 to TRBJ1-4, with D uncertain. This clonotype was obtained from a female donor with multiple sclerosis, enrolled in a pregnancy study. This CDR3 reads CASSLQEKLFF. CDR3 in DNA: TGTGCCAGCAGCTTACAGGAAAAACTGTTTTTT.